A selection of T cell receptor beta chains follows, all from one sample in a study of a mutant IDH1 vaccine in newly diagnosed glioma. Sequencing used immunoSEQ multiplex PCR; TCRdb keeps in-frame clones, though not all of them. Among about 68,000 clones listed, 70% to 80% were seen once. The sequenced sample was PBMCs, obtained from a glioma patient treated with radiotherapy, temozolomide or both. The receptors here all came from a man in his forties or fifties with glioma. The conserved cysteine and the conserved F or W are not part of the CDR3 here. The D gene is left open where the match is weak.

CDR3 | J | V | D
ASGLFPNTGELF | TRBJ2-2 | TRBV12-5 | NA
ASSLSLTEQY | TRBJ2-7 | TRBV27 | NA
ASSETGGGRTEAF | TRBJ1-1 | TRBV10-1 | NA
ASSTGDGGYT | TRBJ1-2 | TRBV18 | NA
ASSQDPGTSGVYEQY | TRBJ2-7 | TRBV14 | TRBD2
ARSLVRGLYQPQH | TRBJ1-5 | TRBV5-3 | TRBD1
SVTTGGQLPGANVLT | TRBJ2-6 | TRBV29-1 | TRBD1
ASRADRARRNEQF | TRBJ2-1 | TRBV6-6 | TRBD1
ASSISDTYNEQF | TRBJ2-1 | TRBV9 | NA
ASSQAYYGYT | TRBJ1-2 | TRBV14 | NA
ASSLVVLPYNEWF | TRBJ2-1 | TRBV7-2 | NA
SVMDGNTEAF | TRBJ1-1 | TRBV29-1 | NA
ASSPDGPANEKLF | TRBJ1-4 | TRBV7-9 | NA
ASSPEGAGSYEQY | TRBJ2-7 | TRBV5-8 | TRBD2
AWNDRLAEAF | TRBJ1-1 | TRBV30 | NA
ASSHVSQDEKLF | TRBJ1-4 | TRBV4-3 | NA
ASSLRTGSIETQY | TRBJ2-5 | TRBV9 | TRBD1
SAGDSYEQY | TRBJ2-7 | TRBV20-1 | TRBD1
ACSTGNTEAF | TRBJ1-1 | TRBV30 | NA
ASSLADQLSEQY | TRBJ2-7 | TRBV5-6 | NA
ASSLGAGAWEQY | TRBJ2-7 | TRBV5-4 | TRBD2
ASRRQGDTGELF | TRBJ2-2 | TRBV6-1 | TRBD1
ASSIPPRQGENTQY | TRBJ2-3 | TRBV9 | TRBD1
ASSLASGGINEQF | TRBJ2-1 | TRBV28 | TRBD2
ASSPNRAGGWDSNQPQH | TRBJ1-5 | TRBV18 | TRBD1
ASRTGINQPQH | TRBJ1-5 | TRBV19 | TRBD1
ASSQERGLGGNQPQH | TRBJ1-5 | TRBV4-1 | TRBD1
ASSQDQRAKNIQY | TRBJ2-4 | TRBV4-1 | NA
AWTPMYRGLGETQY | TRBJ2-5 | TRBV30 | NA
AISDAGSYEQY | TRBJ2-7 | TRBV10-3 | NA
ASSELYSYEQY | TRBJ2-7 | TRBV2 | NA
ASSPGPAPGYGYT | TRBJ1-2 | TRBV19 | NA
ASSRYSNQPQH | TRBJ1-5 | TRBV7-2 | NA
ASYRRDTSYEQY | TRBJ2-7 | TRBV2 | NA
ASSPRTGWHYEQY | TRBJ2-7 | TRBV7-9 | TRBD1
ATRQGATGELF | TRBJ2-2 | TRBV6-5 | TRBD1
ASSIDPAGVTGELF | TRBJ2-2 | TRBV19 | TRBD2
AWIGTEAF | TRBJ1-1 | TRBV30 | NA
ASSPLGGEKLF | TRBJ1-4 | TRBV18 | NA
ASSSWGTTNEKLF | TRBJ1-4 | TRBV7-8 | NA
ASRLTGENEKLF | TRBJ1-4 | TRBV19 | TRBD1
ASSLAGRTNYGYT | TRBJ1-2 | TRBV5-4 | NA
ASRPTGFTDTQY | TRBJ2-3 | TRBV14 | NA
AWSRTGGWEQY | TRBJ2-7 | TRBV30 | TRBD1
ASSLGWAYEQY | TRBJ2-7 | TRBV7-7 | NA
ASTPNLVGDYGYT | TRBJ1-2 | TRBV6-6 | NA
ASSPSGQGGNTDTQY | TRBJ2-3 | TRBV28 | TRBD1
ASSQDLGSSYEQY | TRBJ2-7 | TRBV4-2 | NA
ASSPPGVDEQF | TRBJ2-1 | TRBV5-6 | NA
ASSPGQGPNTGELF | TRBJ2-2 | TRBV9 | TRBD1
ASSFKGRTSRGDTQY | TRBJ2-3 | TRBV12-1 | NA
ASSLGRATEAF | TRBJ1-1 | TRBV5-1 | NA